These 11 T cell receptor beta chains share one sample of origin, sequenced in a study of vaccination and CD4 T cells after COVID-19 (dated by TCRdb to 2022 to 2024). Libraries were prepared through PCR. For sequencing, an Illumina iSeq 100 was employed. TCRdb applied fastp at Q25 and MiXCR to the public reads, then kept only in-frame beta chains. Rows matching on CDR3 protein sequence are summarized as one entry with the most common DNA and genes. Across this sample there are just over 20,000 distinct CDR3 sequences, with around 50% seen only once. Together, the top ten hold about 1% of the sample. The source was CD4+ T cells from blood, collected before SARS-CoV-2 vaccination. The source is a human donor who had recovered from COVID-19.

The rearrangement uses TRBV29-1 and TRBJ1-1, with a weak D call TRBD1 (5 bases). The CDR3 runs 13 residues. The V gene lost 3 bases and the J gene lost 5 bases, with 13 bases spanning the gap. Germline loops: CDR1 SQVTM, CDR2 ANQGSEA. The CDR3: CSVDAQGRTEAFF. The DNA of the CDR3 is TGCAGCGTTGATGCGCAGGGTAGAACTGAAGCTTTCTTT.

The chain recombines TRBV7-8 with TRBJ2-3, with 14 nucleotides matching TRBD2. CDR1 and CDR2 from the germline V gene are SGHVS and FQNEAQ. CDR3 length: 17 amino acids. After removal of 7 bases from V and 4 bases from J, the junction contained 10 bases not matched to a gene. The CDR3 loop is CASNLGLAGAGADTQYF. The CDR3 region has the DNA TGTGCCAGCAACCTGGGACTAGCGGGAGCGGGCGCAGATACGCAGTATTTT. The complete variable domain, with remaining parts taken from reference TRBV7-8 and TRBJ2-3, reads GAGVSQSPRYKVAKRGQDVALRCDPISGHVSLFWYQQALGQGPEFLTYFQNEAQLDKSGLPSDRFFAERPEGSVSTLKIQRTQQEDSAVYLCASNLGLAGAGADTQYFGPGTRLTVL.

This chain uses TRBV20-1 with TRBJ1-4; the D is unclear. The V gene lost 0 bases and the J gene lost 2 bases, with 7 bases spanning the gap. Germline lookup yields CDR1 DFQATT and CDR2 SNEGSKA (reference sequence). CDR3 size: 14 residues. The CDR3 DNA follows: TGCAGTGCTAGAGAGCGGACCACTAATGAAAAACTGTTTTTT. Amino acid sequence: CSARERTTNEKLFF.

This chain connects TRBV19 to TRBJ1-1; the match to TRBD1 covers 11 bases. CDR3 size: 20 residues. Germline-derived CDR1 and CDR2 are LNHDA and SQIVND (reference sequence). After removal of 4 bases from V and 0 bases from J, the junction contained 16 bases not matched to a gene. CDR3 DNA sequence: TGTGCCAGTAGTACCCTTGGGACAGGGGGGAGGGTGGGGCTGAACACTGAAGCTTTCTTT. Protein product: CASSTLGTGGRVGLNTEAFF.

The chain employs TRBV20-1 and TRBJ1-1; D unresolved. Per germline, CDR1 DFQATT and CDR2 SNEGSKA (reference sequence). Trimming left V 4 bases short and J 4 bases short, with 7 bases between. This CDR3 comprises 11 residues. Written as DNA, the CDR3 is TGCAGTGCTAACTGGCCCACTGAAGCTTTCTTT. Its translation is CSANWPTEAFF.

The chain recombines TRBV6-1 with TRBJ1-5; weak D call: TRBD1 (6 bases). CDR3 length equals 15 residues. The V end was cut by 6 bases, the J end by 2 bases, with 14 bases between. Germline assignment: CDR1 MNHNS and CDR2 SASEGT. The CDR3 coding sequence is TGTGCCAGCAGACACAGGGAGAGGGGCAATCAGCCCCAGCATTTT. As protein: CASRHRERGNQPQHF.

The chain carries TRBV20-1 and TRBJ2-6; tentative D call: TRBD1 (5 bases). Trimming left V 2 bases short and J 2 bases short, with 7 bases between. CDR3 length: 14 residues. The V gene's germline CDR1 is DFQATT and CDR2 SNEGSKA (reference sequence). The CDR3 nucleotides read TGCAGTGCTAGACAGGGTCCTGGGGCCAACGTCCTGACTTTC. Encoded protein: CSARQGPGANVLTF.

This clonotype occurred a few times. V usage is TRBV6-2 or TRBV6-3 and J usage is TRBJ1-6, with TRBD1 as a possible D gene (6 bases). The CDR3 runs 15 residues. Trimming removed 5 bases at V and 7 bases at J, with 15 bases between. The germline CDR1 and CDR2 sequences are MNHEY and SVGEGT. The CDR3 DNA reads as TGTGCCAGCAGTCGAACGCGGACAGCAAATTCACCCCTCCACTTT. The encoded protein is CASSRTRTANSPLHF.

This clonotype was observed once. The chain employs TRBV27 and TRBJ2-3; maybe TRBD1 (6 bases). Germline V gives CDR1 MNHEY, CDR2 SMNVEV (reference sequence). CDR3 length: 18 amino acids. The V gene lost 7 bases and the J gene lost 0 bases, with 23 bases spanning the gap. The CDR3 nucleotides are TGTGCCAGCAAAATATACGGACAGACCCCATCTAGCACAGATACGCAGTATTTT. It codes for CASKIYGQTPSSTDTQYF.

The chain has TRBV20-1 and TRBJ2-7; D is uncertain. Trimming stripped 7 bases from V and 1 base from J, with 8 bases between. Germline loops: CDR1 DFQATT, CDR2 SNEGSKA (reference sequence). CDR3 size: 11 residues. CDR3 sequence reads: CSGPSSYEQYF. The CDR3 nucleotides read TGCAGTGGCCCCAGTTCCTACGAGCAGTACTTC.

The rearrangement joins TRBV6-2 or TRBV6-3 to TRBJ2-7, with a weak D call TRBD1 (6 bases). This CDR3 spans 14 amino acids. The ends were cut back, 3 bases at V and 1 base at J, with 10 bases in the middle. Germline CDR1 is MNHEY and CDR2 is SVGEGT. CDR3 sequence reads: CASSYGQGSYEQYF. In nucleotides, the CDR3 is TGTGCCAGCAGTTATGGGCAGGGGTCCTACGAGCAGTACTTC.